These 23 T cell receptor beta chains came from one sample sequenced in a study of blood T cell repertoires in COVID-19. TCRdb's copy holds only in-frame clones and misses some; the assay was immunoSEQ multiplex PCR. The table records approximately 170,000 clones, about 90% of them present only once. The sample comprised peripheral blood. These receptors were obtained from a woman in her 70s with acute or convalescent COVID-19.

This CDR3 is CAWSGLAGYEQYF. In DNA form, the CDR3 reads TGTGCCTGGAGTGGACTAGCGGGGTACGAGCAGTACTTC. The chain combines TRBV30 with TRBJ2-7, with 11 bases lining up with TRBD2. Looked up from germline, CDR1 is GTSNPN and CDR2 is SVGIG (reference sequence). J lost 4 bases, V lost 1 base, and 0 bases had no gene match. This CDR3 spans 13 amino acids.

The V call is TRBV20-1, the J call TRBJ2-1; tentatively, D is TRBD1 (5 bases). Trimming pared 3 bases from V and 4 bases from J, leaving 13 bases between. The CDR3 loop spans 14 amino acids. Germline V CDR1 and CDR2: DFQATT, SNEGSKA (reference sequence). The CDR3 coding sequence is TGCAGTGCTAGTTTGGGTGGGGCTTACAATGAGCAGTTCTTC. Its translation is CSASLGGAYNEQFF.

The V and J genes are TRBV6-5 and TRBJ1-2; no clear D gene. The CDR3 is 15 amino acids. Germline V gives CDR1 MNHEY, CDR2 SVGAGI. Between the trimmed V and J ends, which lost 6 bases and 0 bases, there was a span of 14 bases. The DNA of the CDR3 is TGTGCCAGCAGGGCCTATTGGGAGCCTAACTATGGCTACACCTTC. Its translation is CASRAYWEPNYGYTF.

This clone has just one count. The CDR3 DNA follows: TGTGCCAGCAGCACCAACAGGGGGCTCCCTGAAGCTTTCTTT. Translating it yields CASSTNRGLPEAFF. The V call is TRBV5-4, the J call TRBJ1-1; 9 positions match TRBD1. In germline, CDR1 is SGHNT, CDR2 YYREEE (reference sequence). The ends lost 4 bases at V and 6 bases at J; junction bases unmatched: 7. The CDR3 is 14 amino acids.

This chain connects TRBV7-8 to TRBJ2-1, with a tentative D call TRBD1 (5 bases). CDR3 length: 15 amino acids. Trimming removed 1 base at V and 2 bases at J, with 9 bases between. The germline gives CDR1 SGHVS, CDR2 FQNEAQ. The CDR3 loop is CASSLELRAYNEQFF. The CDR3 nucleotides are TGTGCCAGCAGCTTAGAACTCAGGGCCTACAATGAGCAGTTCTTC. Based on the CDR3 plus reference TRBV7-8 and TRBJ2-1, the full variable domain is GAGVSQSPRYKVAKRGQDVALRCDPISGHVSLFWYQQALGQGPEFLTYFQNEAQLDKSGLPSDRFFAERPEGSVSTLKIQRTQQEDSAVYLCASSLELRAYNEQFFGPGTRLTVL.

To note about this clone: At one of its ends the junction is not consistent with the germline gene, which may arise from a read error. CDR3 coding DNA: TGTGCCAGCACCTTGGACAGGGGCCCCTACGAGCAGTACTTC. Amino acids: CASTLDRGPYEQYF. The rearrangement joins TRBV5-8 to TRBJ2-7; the match to TRBD1 covers 9 bases. The CDR3 runs to 14 residues. Germline lookup yields CDR1 SGHTS and CDR2 YDEGEE.

The chain links TRBV2 to TRBJ2-2, with 7 bases lining up with TRBD1. CDR3 length: 15 amino acids. Per the germline V gene, CDR1 is SNHLY and CDR2 is FYNNEI. V shed 8 bases and J 1 base; nucleotides not matched to a gene: 7. CDR3 region: CASASQGLNTGELFF. In DNA, the CDR3 is TGTGCCAGCGCCTCACAGGGGCTGAACACCGGGGAGCTGTTTTTT.

This rearrangement joins TRBV5-1 to TRBJ2-1, with 8 bases that match TRBD1. The CDR3 is made up of 15 amino acids. CDR1 is SGHRS and CDR2 is YFSETQ in the germline V gene. Trimming at V came to 4 bases and at J to 2 bases, leaving 5 bases not matched to a gene. In DNA, the CDR3 is TGCGCCAGCAGCCCCCGGGACAGGCCCTACAATGAGCAGTTCTTC. Translated: CASSPRDRPYNEQFF.

V and J are TRBV2 and TRBJ1-1; tentative D call: TRBD1 (5 bases). The CDR3 contains 12 residues. The V end lost 4 bases, the J end lost 3 bases, and 6 bases lay between the germline ends. The V gene's germline CDR1 is SNHLY and CDR2 FYNNEI. The CDR3 loop is CASSGQHTEAFF. The DNA for the CDR3 is TGTGCCAGCAGTGGACAGCACACTGAAGCTTTCTTT.

V usage is TRBV7-3 and J usage is TRBJ2-5, with D possibly TRBD1 on 6 matching bases. Trimming pared 4 bases from V and 5 bases from J, leaving 11 bases between. The CDR3 runs 13 residues. Germline CDR1 reads SGHTA; CDR2 reads FQGTGA. The CDR3 DNA reads TGTGCCAGCAGCTCAGGGGCCCGGGAGACCCAGTACTTC. Amino acids: CASSSGARETQYF.

V usage is TRBV7-2 and J usage is TRBJ2-1, with D perhaps matching TRBD1 (5 bases). Germline CDR1 is SGHTA and CDR2 is FQGNSA. Trimming removed 3 bases at V and 3 bases at J, with 9 bases between. This CDR3 region has 14 residues. This chain's CDR3 is CASSFRGIYNEQFF. CDR3 DNA: TGTGCCAGCAGCTTTAGGGGTATCTACAATGAGCAGTTCTTC.

The rearrangement joins TRBV7-9 to TRBJ2-3; 7 nucleotides align to TRBD2. Germline-derived CDR1 and CDR2 are SEHNR and FQNEAQ (reference sequence). The V segment lost 5 bases and the J segment 0 bases; nucleotides outside the gene matches: 8. The CDR3 loop spans 16 amino acids. CDR3 coding DNA: TGTGCCAGCAGCAAGAGCGGGGCCGCTAGCACAGATACGCAGTATTTT. Protein sequence: CASSKSGAASTDTQYF. Filled out from reference TRBV7-9 and TRBJ2-3, the complete variable domain reads DTGVSQNPRHKITKRGQNVTFRCDPISEHNRLYWYRQTLGQGPEFLTYFQNEAQLEKSRLLSDRFSAERPKGSFSTLEIQRTEQGDSAMYLCASSKSGAASTDTQYFGPGTRLTVL.

This clone was counted between two and nine times. The V call is TRBV7-2, the J call TRBJ2-7; D perhaps matches TRBD2 (6 bases). The CDR3 consists of 13 residues. Germline V gene lookup returns CDR1 SGHTA and CDR2 FQGNSA. Trimming cost V 7 bases and J 4 bases, with 14 bases left between them. The CDR3 DNA sequence: TGTGCCAGCACCCAGGTTAGCGGTTACGAGCAGTACTTC. Amino acid sequence: CASTQVSGYEQYF. Drawing the rest from reference TRBV7-2 and TRBJ2-7, the complete variable domain is GAGVSQSPSNKVTEKGKDVELRCDPISGHTALYWYRQSLGQGLEFLIYFQGNSAPDKSGLPSDRFSAERTGGSVSTLTIQRTQQEDSAVYLCASTQVSGYEQYFGPGTRLTVT.

V and J are TRBV27 and TRBJ2-7; D possibly corresponds to TRBD1 (6 bases). The V end was cut by 5 bases, the J end by 4 bases, with 12 bases between. CDR3 length equals 13 residues. Germline assignment: CDR1 MNHEY and CDR2 SMNVEV (reference sequence). This chain's CDR3 is CASSRTGPYEQYF. In nucleotides, the CDR3 is TGTGCCAGCAGTCGTACAGGGCCGTACGAGCAGTACTTC.

The CDR3 protein is CASSTTGGANYGYTF. CDR3 nucleotides: TGTGCCAGCAGCACGACAGGGGGCGCGAACTATGGCTACACCTTC. The V call is TRBV28, the J call TRBJ1-2; 10 positions match TRBD1. V trimming: 6 bases; J trimming: 2 bases; junction bases outside the gene matches: 6. The CDR3 runs to 15 residues. The germline V gene has CDR1 MDHEN and CDR2 SYDVKM.

The rearrangement uses TRBV15 and TRBJ1-4, with D perhaps TRBD1 (5 bases). The CDR3 length is 15 residues. The V gene's germline CDR1 is LNHNV and CDR2 YYDKDF (reference sequence). V lost 0 bases, J lost 3 bases, and 8 bases lay in between. CDR3 residues: CATSRDQGSNEKLFF. CDR3 nucleotide sequence: TGTGCCACCAGCAGAGATCAGGGCTCTAATGAAAAACTGTTTTTT.

This chain links TRBV29-1 with TRBJ2-3, with TRBD2 matching 7 bases. Germline CDR1 SQVTM, CDR2 ANQGSEA. This CDR3 contains 14 residues. The junction had 6 bases not matched to a gene; V was cut back by 4 bases and J by 2 bases. The CDR3 nucleotides are TGCAGCGTTGGATACGGGGGGTACACAGATACGCAGTATTTT. It is translated as CSVGYGGYTDTQYF.

This rearrangement joins TRBV21-1 to TRBJ2-5; the D call TRBD2 from the table was never checked on the DNA. TRBV21-1 is shown as a pseudogene. The CDR3 length is 23 residues. CDR3: CASRRGNGTEPGLAGGLPETQYF. DNA for the CDR3: TGTGCCAGCAGACGAGGGAACGGGACGGAACCGGGACTAGCGGGGGGGCTGCCAGAGACCCAGTACTTC.

This chain connects TRBV10-3 to TRBJ1-5; TRBD1 aligns across 9 bases. Trimming took 8 bases from V and 0 from J; bases not matched to a gene: 5. Germline-derived CDR1 and CDR2 are ENHRY and SYGVKD. The CDR3 contains 15 residues. CDR3 bases: TGTGCCATCGGGACAGGGACTTATAGCAATCAGCCCCAGCATTTT. Its translation: CAIGTGTYSNQPQHF.

The chain has TRBV4-1 and TRBJ2-7; 10 bases fit TRBD2. Trimming removed 1 base from V and 6 bases from J; junction bases left unmatched: 6. Germline CDR1 is MGHRA and CDR2 is YSYEKL. This CDR3 spans 15 amino acids. CDR3 coding DNA: TGCGCCAGCAGCCAAGCCGAGCGGGGGGGCGTCGAGCAGTACTTC. The encoded protein is CASSQAERGGVEQYF.

The chain combines TRBV15 with TRBJ1-2; possibly TRBD1 for D (6 bases). Per germline, CDR1 LNHNV and CDR2 YYDKDF (reference sequence). This CDR3 is 15 amino acids long. Trimming removed 7 bases at V and 2 bases at J, with 17 bases between. The CDR3 is CATTRTRQANYGYTF. Written as DNA, the CDR3 is TGTGCCACCACCAGGACCCGACAGGCCAACTATGGCTACACCTTC. Filled out from reference TRBV15 and TRBJ1-2, the complete variable domain reads DAMVIQNPRYQVTQFGKPVTLSCSQTLNHNVMYWYQQKSSQAPKLLFHYYDKDFNNEADTPDNFQSRRPNTSFCFLDIRSPGLGDTAMYLCATTRTRQANYGYTFGSGTRLTVV.

The gene calls are TRBV7-9 and TRBJ1-1; TRBD1 matches 7 bases. From germline, CDR1 is SEHNR and CDR2 FQNEAQ (reference sequence). The CDR3 runs 15 residues. The V segment lost 4 bases and the J segment 4 bases; nucleotides outside the gene matches: 9. CDR3 nucleotide sequence: TGTGCCAGCAGCTACTCGGACAGGAGGATCACTGAAGCTTTCTTT. This translates into CASSYSDRRITEAFF. Together with reference TRBV7-9 and TRBJ1-1, the CDR3 gives the full variable domain: DTGVSQNPRHKITKRGQNVTFRCDPISEHNRLYWYRQTLGQGPEFLTYFQNEAQLEKSRLLSDRFSAERPKGSFSTLEIQRTEQGDSAMYLCASSYSDRRITEAFFGQGTRLTVV.

This clone has just a few counts. Other DNA variants within this sample encode the same CDR3. V gene TRBV5-5 combines with J gene TRBJ1-5; D is possibly TRBD1 (6 bases). V was shortened by 3 bases and J by 2 bases, with 12 bases between the two germline ends. CDR3 size: 15 residues. Germline CDR1 reads SGHKS; CDR2 reads YYEKEE (reference sequence). In DNA, the CDR3 is TGTGCCAGCAGCTCCGGACAGAGGGGCAATCAGCCCCAGCATTTT. Amino acid sequence: CASSSGQRGNQPQHF.